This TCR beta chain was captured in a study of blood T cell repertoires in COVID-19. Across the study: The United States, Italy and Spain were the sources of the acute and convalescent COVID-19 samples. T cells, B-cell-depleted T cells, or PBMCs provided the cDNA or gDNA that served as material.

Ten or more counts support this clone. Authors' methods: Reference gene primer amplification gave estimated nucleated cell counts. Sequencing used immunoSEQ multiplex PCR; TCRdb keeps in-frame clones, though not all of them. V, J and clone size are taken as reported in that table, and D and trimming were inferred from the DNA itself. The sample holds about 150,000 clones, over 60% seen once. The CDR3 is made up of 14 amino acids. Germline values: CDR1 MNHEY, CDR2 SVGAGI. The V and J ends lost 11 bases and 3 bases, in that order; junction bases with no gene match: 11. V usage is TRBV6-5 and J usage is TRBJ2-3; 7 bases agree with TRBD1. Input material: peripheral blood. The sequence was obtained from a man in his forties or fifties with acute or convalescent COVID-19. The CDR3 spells CAGNRGVITDTQYF. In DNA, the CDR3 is TGTGCCGGCAACAGGGGAGTCATAACAGATACGCAGTATTTT.